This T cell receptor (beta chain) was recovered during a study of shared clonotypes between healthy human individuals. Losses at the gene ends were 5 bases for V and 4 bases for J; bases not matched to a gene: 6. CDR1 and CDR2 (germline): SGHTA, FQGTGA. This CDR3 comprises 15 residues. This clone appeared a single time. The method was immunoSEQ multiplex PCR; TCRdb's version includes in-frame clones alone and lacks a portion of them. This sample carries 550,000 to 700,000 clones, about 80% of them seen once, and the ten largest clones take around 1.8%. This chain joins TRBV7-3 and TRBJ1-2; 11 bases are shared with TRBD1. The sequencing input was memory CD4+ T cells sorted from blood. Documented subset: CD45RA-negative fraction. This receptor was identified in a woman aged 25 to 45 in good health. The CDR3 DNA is TGTGCCAGCAGCCCCGGACAGGGGGCATCCTATGGCTACACCTTC. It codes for CASSPGQGASYGYTF.